This TCR beta chain was identified in a study of blood T cell repertoires in COVID-19. Method: immunoSEQ multiplex PCR; TCRdb's copy keeps in-frame clones and lacks some. The table includes about 200,000 clones, 70% to 80% detected once. This receptor was identified in a woman in her forties with COVID-19, enrolled during active disease. The sample comprised peripheral blood.

CDR3 residues: CASSGAGWGDEQFF. The CDR3, as DNA: TGTGCCAGTTCCGGGGCAGGGTGGGGGGATGAGCAGTTCTTC. The chain is built from TRBV19 and TRBJ2-1; D is perhaps TRBD2 (6 bases). Trimming pared 8 bases from V and 8 bases from J, leaving 19 bases between. CDR1 is LNHDA and CDR2 is SQIVND in the germline V gene (reference sequence). The length of the CDR3 is 14 residues.